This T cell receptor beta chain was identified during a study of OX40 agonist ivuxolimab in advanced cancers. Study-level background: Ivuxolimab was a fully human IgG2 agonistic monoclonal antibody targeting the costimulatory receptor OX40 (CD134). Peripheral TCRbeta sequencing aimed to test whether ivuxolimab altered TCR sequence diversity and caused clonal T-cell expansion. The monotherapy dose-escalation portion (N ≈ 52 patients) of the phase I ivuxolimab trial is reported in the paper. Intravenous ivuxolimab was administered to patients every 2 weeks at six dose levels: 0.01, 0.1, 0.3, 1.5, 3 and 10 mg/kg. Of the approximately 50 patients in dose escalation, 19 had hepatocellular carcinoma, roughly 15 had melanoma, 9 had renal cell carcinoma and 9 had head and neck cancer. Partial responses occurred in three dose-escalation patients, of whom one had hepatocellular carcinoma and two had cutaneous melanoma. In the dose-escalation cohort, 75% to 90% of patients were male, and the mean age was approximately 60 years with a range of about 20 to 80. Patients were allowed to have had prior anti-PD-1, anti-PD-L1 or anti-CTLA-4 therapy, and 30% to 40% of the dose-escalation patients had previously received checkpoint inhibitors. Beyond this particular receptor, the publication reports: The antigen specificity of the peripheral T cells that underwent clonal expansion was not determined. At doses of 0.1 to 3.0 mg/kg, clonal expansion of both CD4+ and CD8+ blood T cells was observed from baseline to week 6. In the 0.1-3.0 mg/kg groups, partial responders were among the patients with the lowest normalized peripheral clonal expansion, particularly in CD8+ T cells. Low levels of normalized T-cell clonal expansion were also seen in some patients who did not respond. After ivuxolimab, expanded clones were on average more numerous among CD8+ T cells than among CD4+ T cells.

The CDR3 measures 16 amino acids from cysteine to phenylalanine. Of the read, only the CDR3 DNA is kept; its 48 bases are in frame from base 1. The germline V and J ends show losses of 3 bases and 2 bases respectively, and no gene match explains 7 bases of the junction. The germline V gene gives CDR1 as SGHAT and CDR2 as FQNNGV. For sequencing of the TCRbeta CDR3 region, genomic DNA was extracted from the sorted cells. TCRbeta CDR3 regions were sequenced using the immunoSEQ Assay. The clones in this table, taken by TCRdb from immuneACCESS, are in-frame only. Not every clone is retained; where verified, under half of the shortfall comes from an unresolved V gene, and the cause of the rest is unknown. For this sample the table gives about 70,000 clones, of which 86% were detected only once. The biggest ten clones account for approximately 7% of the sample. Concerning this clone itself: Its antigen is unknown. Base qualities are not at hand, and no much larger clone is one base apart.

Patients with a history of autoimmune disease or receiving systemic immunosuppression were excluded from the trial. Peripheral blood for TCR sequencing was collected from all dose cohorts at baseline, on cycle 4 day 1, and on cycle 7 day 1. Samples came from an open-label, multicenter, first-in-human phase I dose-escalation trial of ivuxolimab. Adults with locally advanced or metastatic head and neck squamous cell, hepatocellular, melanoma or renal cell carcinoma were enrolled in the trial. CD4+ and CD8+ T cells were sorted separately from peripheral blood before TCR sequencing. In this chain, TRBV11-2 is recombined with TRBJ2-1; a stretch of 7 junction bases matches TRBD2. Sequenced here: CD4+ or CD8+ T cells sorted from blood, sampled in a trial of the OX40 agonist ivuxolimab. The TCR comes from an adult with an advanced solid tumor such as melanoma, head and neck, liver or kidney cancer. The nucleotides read TGTGCCAGCAGCTTGTCTGCGGGGGTCCCCTACAATGAGCAGTTCTTC. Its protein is CASSLSAGVPYNEQFF.